These T cell receptor beta chains were read from a single sample in a study of beta chain features in type 1 diabetes. Clones were sequenced by immunoSEQ multiplex PCR, and TCRdb holds only the in-frame ones, with some missing. The sample shows around 250,000 clones, around 15% of them seen only once. The sample consisted of naive CD4+ T cells from blood. Every receptor here comes from a man aged 25-40 years with type 1 diabetes. The CDR3 runs from the conserved cysteine through the conserved F or W. Each record gives: CDR3 DNA, CDR3 protein, D gene, V gene, J gene, clone size. The D gene is left open where the match is weak. The size entry is marked missing in some rows and otherwise reads once, few, many or a size class.

CDR3nt: TGTGCCAGTAAAACGGTGAACTATGGCTACACCTTC
CDR3aa: CASKTVNYGYTF
d_gene: -
v_gene: TRBV19
j_gene: TRBJ1-2
abundance: -

CDR3nt: TGCCGCTCGGGAGACCTCTACGAGCAGTACTTC
CDR3aa: CRSGDLYEQYF
d_gene: -
v_gene: TRBV6-1
j_gene: TRBJ2-7
abundance: -

CDR3nt: TGTGCCAGCAGCTTAGTGGAGTTAGATACGCAGTATTTT
CDR3aa: CASSLVELDTQYF
d_gene: -
v_gene: TRBV7-3
j_gene: TRBJ2-3
abundance: -

CDR3nt: TGTGCCAGCCCTTCTAACAGGGCATCAGCGAACACCGGGGAGCTGTTTTTT
CDR3aa: CASPSNRASANTGELFF
d_gene: -
v_gene: TRBV2
j_gene: TRBJ2-2
abundance: -

CDR3nt: TGTGCCAGCTCACAGGAGGGACCCAATTACAATGAGCAGTTCTTC
CDR3aa: CASSQEGPNYNEQFF
d_gene: -
v_gene: TRBV18
j_gene: TRBJ2-1
abundance: few

CDR3nt: TGCGCCAGCAGCTTGGCCCCAGGGGCCGCCTACGAGCAGTACTTC
CDR3aa: CASSLAPGAAYEQYF
d_gene: -
v_gene: TRBV5-1
j_gene: TRBJ2-7
abundance: -

CDR3nt: TGTGCCAGTAGTTCCGACAGGGTCACTGAAGCTTTCTTT
CDR3aa: CASSSDRVTEAFF
d_gene: TRBD1
v_gene: TRBV19
j_gene: TRBJ1-1
abundance: -

CDR3nt: TGTGCCTGGAAAGGAGCGGGAGGCGGGGAGCAGTACTTC
CDR3aa: CAWKGAGGGEQYF
d_gene: TRBD2
v_gene: TRBV30
j_gene: TRBJ2-7
abundance: few

CDR3nt: TGTGCCATCAGTGAGTCAAGGACACTAGAGACCCAGTACTTC
CDR3aa: CAISESRTLETQYF
d_gene: -
v_gene: TRBV10-3
j_gene: TRBJ2-5
abundance: few

CDR3nt: TGCGCCAGCAGCCAGCGGGAGGGCCTCAATGAGCAGTTCTTC
CDR3aa: CASSQREGLNEQFF
d_gene: TRBD2
v_gene: TRBV5-1
j_gene: TRBJ2-1
abundance: -